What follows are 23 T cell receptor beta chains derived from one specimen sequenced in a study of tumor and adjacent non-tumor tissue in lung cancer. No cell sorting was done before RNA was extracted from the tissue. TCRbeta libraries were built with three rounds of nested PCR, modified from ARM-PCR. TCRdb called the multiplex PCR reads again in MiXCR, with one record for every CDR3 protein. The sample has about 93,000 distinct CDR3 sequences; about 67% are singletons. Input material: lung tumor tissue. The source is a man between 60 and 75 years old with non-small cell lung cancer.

CDR3 nucleotides: TGTGCCAGTGGTAGCGGGGCAACCTACAATGAGCAGTTCTTC. It translates to CASGSGATYNEQFF. The genes are TRBV19 and TRBJ2-1; 8 bases are shared with TRBD2. This CDR3 has 14 residues. Germline V gives CDR1 LNHDA, CDR2 SQIVND (reference sequence). V lost 8 bases to trimming and J lost 2 bases; unmatched junction nucleotides: 5.

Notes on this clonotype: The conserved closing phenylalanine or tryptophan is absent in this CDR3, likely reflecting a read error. The CDR3 nucleotides read TGTGCCAGCAGCTTATTGGCCGGAGGGCCGAGCTCCTACAATGAGCAGTTCTTA. It codes for CASSLLAGGPSSYNEQFL. The rearrangement uses TRBV7-9 and TRBJ2-1; possible D gene TRBD2, 6 bases. Trimming shortened V by 2 bases and J by 0 bases, and 17 bases separated the two germline ends. Per the germline V gene, CDR1 is SEHNR and CDR2 is FQNEAQ (reference sequence). This CDR3 region has 18 residues.

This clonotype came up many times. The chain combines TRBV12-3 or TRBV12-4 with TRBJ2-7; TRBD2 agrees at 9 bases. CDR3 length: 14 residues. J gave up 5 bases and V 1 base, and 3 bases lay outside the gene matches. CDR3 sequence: CASSLGVAGDEQYF. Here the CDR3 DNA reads TGTGCCAGCAGTTTAGGAGTAGCGGGGGACGAGCAGTACTTC.

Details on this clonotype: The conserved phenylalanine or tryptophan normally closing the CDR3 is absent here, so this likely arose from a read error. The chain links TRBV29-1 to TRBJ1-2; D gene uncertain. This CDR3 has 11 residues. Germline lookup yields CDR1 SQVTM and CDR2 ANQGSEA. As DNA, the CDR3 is TGCATCGCCTCGGAGGCCTATGGCTACACCTCC. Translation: CIASEAYGYTS.

CDR3 residues: CASSLGGVAEQFF. CDR3 nucleotides: TGTGCCAGCAGCTTAGGGGGGGTAGCGGAGCAGTTCTTC. The chain is built from TRBV11-1 and TRBJ2-1; weak D call: TRBD2 (6 bases). Deletions cut 1 base from V and 10 bases from J, with 11 bases between. This CDR3 is 13 amino acids long. From germline, CDR1 is SGHAT and CDR2 FQDESV (reference sequence).

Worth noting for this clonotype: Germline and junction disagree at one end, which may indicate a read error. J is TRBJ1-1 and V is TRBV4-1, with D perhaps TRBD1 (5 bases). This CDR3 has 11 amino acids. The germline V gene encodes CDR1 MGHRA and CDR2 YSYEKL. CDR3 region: CASSRGTGAFF. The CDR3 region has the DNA TGCGCCAGTAGCCGAGGGACTGGAGCTTTCTTT.

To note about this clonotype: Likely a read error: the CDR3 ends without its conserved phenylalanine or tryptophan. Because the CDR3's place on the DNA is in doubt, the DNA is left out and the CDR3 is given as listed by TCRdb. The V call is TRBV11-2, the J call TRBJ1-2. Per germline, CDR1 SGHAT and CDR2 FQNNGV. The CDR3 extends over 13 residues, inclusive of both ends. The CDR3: CASSILRKTGYTC.

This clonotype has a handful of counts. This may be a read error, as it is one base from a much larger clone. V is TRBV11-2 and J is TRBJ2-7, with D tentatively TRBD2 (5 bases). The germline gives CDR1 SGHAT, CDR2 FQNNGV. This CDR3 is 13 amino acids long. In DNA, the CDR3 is TGTGCCAGCAAAACGGGAAACTCCCACGAGCAGTACTTC. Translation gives CASKTGNSHEQYF.

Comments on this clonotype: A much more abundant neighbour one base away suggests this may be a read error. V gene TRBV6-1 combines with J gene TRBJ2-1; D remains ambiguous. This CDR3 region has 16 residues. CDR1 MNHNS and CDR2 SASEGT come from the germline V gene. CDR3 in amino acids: CTSRSPVALTYNEQFF. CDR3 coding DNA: TGTACCAGCAGGTCCCCGGTTGCCCTGACCTACAATGAGCAGTTCTTC.

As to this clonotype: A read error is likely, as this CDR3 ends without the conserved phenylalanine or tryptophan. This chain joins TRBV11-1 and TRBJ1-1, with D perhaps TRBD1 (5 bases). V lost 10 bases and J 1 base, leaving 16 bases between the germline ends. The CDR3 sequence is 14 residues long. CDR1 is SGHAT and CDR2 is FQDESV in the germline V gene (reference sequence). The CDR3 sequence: CATVRGTTNTEAFI. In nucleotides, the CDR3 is TGTGCCACTGTGAGAGGGACCACGAACACTGAAGCTTTCATT.

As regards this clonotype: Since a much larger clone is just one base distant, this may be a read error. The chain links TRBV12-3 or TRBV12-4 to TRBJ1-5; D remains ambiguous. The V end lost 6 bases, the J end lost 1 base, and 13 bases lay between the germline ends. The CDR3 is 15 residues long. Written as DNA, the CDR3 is TGTGCCAGCAGCGGTTCAGTCCCAAGCAATCAGCCCCAGCATTTT. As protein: CASSGSVPSNQPQHF.

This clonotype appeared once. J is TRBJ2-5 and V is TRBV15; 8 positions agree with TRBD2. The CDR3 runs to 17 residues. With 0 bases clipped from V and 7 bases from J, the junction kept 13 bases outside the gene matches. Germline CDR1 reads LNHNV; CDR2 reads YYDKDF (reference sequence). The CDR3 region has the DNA TGTGCCACCAGCAGAGATGCGGGACTAGTGCGACATTGGACCCAGTACTTC. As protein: CATSRDAGLVRHWTQYF.

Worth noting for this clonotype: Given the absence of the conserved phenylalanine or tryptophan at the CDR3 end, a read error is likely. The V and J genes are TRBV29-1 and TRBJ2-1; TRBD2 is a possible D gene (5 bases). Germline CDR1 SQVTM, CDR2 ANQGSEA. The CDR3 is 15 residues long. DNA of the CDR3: TGCAGCATTGAAAGGACTTTCCTCTCCTACAATGAGCAGTTCCTC. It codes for CSIERTFLSYNEQFL.

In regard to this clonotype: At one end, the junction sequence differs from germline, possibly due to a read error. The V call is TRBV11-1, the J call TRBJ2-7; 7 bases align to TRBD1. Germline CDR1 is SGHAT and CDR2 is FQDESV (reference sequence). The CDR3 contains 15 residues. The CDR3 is CASSITDRRLYKQYF. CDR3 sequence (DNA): TGTGCCAGCAGCATAACGGACAGGAGGCTCTACAAGCAGTACTTC.

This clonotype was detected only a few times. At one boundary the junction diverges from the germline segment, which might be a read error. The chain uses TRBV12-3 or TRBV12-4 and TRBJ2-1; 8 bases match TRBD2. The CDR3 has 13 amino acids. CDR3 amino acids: CASNRAGGNEQLF. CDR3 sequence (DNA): TGTGCCAGCAACCGTGCGGGGGGCAATGAGCAGCTCTTC.

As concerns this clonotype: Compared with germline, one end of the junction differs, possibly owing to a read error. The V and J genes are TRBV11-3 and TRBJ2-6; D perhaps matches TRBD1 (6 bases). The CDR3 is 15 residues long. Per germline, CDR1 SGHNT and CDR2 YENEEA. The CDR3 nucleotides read TGTGCCAGCAGCCAACAGGGTTATGGGGCCAACGTCATGAGTTTC. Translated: CASSQQGYGANVMSF.

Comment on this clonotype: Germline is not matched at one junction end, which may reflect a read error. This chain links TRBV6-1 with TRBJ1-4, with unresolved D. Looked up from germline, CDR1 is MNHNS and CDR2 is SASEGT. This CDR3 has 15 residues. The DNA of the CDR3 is TGTGTCAGCAGCCCCATGATAGGGTCAAATGAAAAACTGTTTTTT. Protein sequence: CVSSPMIGSNEKLFF.

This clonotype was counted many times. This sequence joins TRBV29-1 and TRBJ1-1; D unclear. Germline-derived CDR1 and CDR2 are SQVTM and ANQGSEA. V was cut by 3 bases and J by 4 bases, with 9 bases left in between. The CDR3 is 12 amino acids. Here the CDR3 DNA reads TGCAGCGTTGATCTGTGGGGCACTGAAGCTTTCTTT. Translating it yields CSVDLWGTEAFF.

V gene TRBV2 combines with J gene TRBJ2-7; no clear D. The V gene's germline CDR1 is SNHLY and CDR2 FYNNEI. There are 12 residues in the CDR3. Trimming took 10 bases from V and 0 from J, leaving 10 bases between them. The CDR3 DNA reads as TGTGCCATAGTCGGTAGCTCCTACGAGCAGTACTTC. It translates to CAIVGSSYEQYF.

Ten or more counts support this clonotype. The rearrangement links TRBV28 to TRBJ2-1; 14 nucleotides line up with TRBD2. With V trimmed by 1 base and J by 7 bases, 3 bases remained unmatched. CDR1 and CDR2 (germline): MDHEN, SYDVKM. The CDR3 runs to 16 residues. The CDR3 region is CASSLYGTSGSNEQFF. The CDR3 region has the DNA TGTGCCAGCAGTTTATACGGGACTAGCGGGAGTAATGAGCAGTTCTTC.

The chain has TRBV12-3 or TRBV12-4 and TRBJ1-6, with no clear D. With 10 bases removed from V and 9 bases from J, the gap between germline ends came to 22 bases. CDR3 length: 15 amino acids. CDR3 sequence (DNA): TGTGCCAACAGCTTATTGGGGAATAAAGGTTCACCCCTCCACTTT. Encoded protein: CANSLLGNKGSPLHF.

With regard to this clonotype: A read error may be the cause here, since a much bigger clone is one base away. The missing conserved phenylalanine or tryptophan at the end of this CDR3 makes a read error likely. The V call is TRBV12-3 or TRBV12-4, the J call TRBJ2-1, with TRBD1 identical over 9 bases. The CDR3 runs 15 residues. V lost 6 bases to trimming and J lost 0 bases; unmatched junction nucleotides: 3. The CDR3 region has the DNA TGTGCCAGCAGACAGACAGGGGGCTCCTACAATGAGCAGTTCATC. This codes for CASRQTGGSYNEQFI.

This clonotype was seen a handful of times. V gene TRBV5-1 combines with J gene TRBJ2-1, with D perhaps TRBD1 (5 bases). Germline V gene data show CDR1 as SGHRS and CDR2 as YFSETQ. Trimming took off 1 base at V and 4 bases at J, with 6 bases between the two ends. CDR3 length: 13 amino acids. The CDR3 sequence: CASSLNRYNEQFF. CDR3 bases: TGCGCCAGCAGCTTGAACAGGTACAATGAGCAGTTCTTC.